Listed below are T cell receptor beta chains from one sample, sequenced in a study of CD8+CD57+ T cells in acquired aplastic anemia. TCRdb re-derived calls from the reads in MiXCR, one entry per CDR3 protein. The data hold about 240,000 distinct CDR3 sequences, with around half observed a single time. Sequenced sample: sorted CD4+, CD8+, or CD8+CD57+ T cells (not recorded which) from PBMCs. The receptors here all came from a human donor with aplastic anemia. The CDR3 runs from the conserved cysteine through the conserved F or W. The order of the fields is J gene, D gene, V gene, clone size, CDR3 protein, CDR3 DNA. A D gene is named only where the DNA matches it firmly. Expanded clones get a size class; other rows say once, few or many, or leave the size out.

j_gene: TRBJ2-7; d_gene: -; v_gene: TRBV12-3/TRBV12-4; abundance: few; CDR3aa: CASSSRDGGYEQYF; CDR3nt: TGTGCCAGCAGCTCCAGGGACGGAGGCTACGAGCAGTACTTC
j_gene: TRBJ1-1; d_gene: -; v_gene: TRBV19; abundance: many; CDR3aa: CASRGNTEAFF; CDR3nt: TGTGCCAGTAGGGGTAACACTGAAGCTTTCTTT
j_gene: TRBJ2-1; d_gene: -; v_gene: TRBV12-3/TRBV12-4; abundance: -; CDR3aa: CASSLSGKGSYNEQFF; CDR3nt: TGTGCCAGCAGTTTGAGCGGAAAGGGCTCCTACAATGAGCAGTTCTTC
j_gene: TRBJ2-2; d_gene: TRBD2; v_gene: TRBV12-3/TRBV12-4; abundance: -; CDR3aa: CASSLRPGLAGGLSLGTGELFF; CDR3nt: TGTGCCAGCAGTTTAAGACCGGGGCTAGCGGGAGGCCTCTCCTTGGGCACCGGGGAGCTGTTTTTT
j_gene: TRBJ1-2; d_gene: TRBD1; v_gene: TRBV7-9; abundance: many; CDR3aa: CASSAGQGGGGYTF; CDR3nt: TGTGCCAGCAGCGCGGGACAGGGGGGTGGCGGCTACACCTTC
j_gene: TRBJ1-2; d_gene: -; v_gene: TRBV2; abundance: few; CDR3aa: CASSEKDGYTF; CDR3nt: TGTGCCAGCAGTGAAAAGGATGGCTACACCTTC
j_gene: TRBJ1-1; d_gene: TRBD1; v_gene: TRBV19; abundance: -; CDR3aa: CAARTGWGEAFF; CDR3nt: TGTGCCGCTAGGACAGGTTGGGGGGAAGCTTTCTTT
j_gene: TRBJ2-5; d_gene: TRBD1; v_gene: TRBV10-1; abundance: many; CDR3aa: CASSVSKLGTGETQYF; CDR3nt: TGCGCCAGCAGTGTAAGTAAGTTAGGGACAGGGGAGACCCAGTACTTC
j_gene: TRBJ2-2; d_gene: -; v_gene: TRBV9; abundance: -; CDR3aa: CASSFGREPNTRELFF; CDR3nt: TGTGCCAGCAGTTTCGGGCGGGAACCGAACACCCGGGAGCTGTTTTTT
j_gene: TRBJ1-5; d_gene: TRBD1; v_gene: TRBV12-3/TRBV12-4; abundance: few; CDR3aa: CASSLTIRTGVVQPQHF; CDR3nt: TGTGCCAGCAGTTTAACTATCCGGACAGGGGTGGTTCAGCCCCAGCATTTT
j_gene: TRBJ2-3; d_gene: TRBD2; v_gene: TRBV11-2; abundance: many; CDR3aa: CASSLALAGVGDTQYF; CDR3nt: TGTGCCAGCAGCTTAGCACTAGCGGGGGTGGGAGATACGCAGTATTTT
j_gene: TRBJ2-5; d_gene: -; v_gene: TRBV29-1; abundance: -; CDR3aa: CSVRQLGTQETQYF; CDR3nt: TGCAGCGTAAGGCAACTTGGGACCCAAGAGACCCAGTACTTC
j_gene: TRBJ1-2; d_gene: TRBD1; v_gene: TRBV10-3; abundance: -; CDR3aa: CAISESGGTDGYTF; CDR3nt: TGTGCCATCAGTGAGTCGGGAGGGACAGATGGCTACACCTTC
j_gene: TRBJ2-7; d_gene: TRBD1; v_gene: TRBV15; abundance: -; CDR3aa: CATSSSATGETYEQYF; CDR3nt: TGTGCCACCAGCAGCTCCGCGACAGGGGAAACCTACGAGCAGTACTTC
j_gene: TRBJ2-5; d_gene: TRBD1; v_gene: TRBV10-3; abundance: -; CDR3aa: CAISDWDRELGETQYF; CDR3nt: TGTGCCATCAGTGATTGGGACAGGGAACTGGGGGAGACCCAGTACTTC
j_gene: TRBJ1-1; d_gene: -; v_gene: TRBV20-1; abundance: many; CDR3aa: CSARGNTEAFF; CDR3nt: TGCAGTGCCAGGGGGAACACTGAAGCTTTCTTT
j_gene: TRBJ1-1; d_gene: -; v_gene: TRBV29-1; abundance: -; CDR3aa: CSVEGEMNTEAFF; CDR3nt: TGCAGCGTTGAGGGGGAAATGAACACTGAAGCTTTCTTT
j_gene: TRBJ1-1; d_gene: -; v_gene: TRBV5-8; abundance: many; CDR3aa: CASSLGHAEAFF; CDR3nt: TGTGCCAGCAGCTTGGGCCACGCTGAAGCTTTCTTT
j_gene: TRBJ1-1; d_gene: -; v_gene: TRBV7-9; abundance: many; CDR3aa: CASSLAQLQAVNTEAFF; CDR3nt: TGTGCCAGCAGCTTAGCTCAATTGCAGGCCGTGAACACTGAAGCTTTCTTT
j_gene: TRBJ1-5; d_gene: TRBD1; v_gene: TRBV7-2; abundance: -; CDR3aa: CASSDIGGGTVYEHF; CDR3nt: TGTGCCAGCAGTGATATCGGGGGGGGGACAGTCTACGAGCATTTT
j_gene: TRBJ2-7; d_gene: -; v_gene: TRBV4-1; abundance: many; CDR3aa: CASSQSLANAYEQYF; CDR3nt: TGCGCCAGCAGCCAATCTCTAGCGAACGCCTACGAGCAGTACTTC
j_gene: TRBJ1-2; d_gene: -; v_gene: TRBV7-9; abundance: many; CDR3aa: CASSQGSHYGYTF; CDR3nt: TGTGCCAGCAGCCAGGGGTCCCACTATGGCTACACCTTC
j_gene: TRBJ2-7; d_gene: TRBD2; v_gene: TRBV12-3/TRBV12-4; abundance: -; CDR3aa: CASSLGRGAGQYF; CDR3nt: TGTGCCAGCAGTCTCGGGCGGGGGGCTGGGCAGTACTTC
j_gene: TRBJ1-5; d_gene: -; v_gene: TRBV7-6; abundance: -; CDR3aa: CASSYSRRPGSNQPQHF; CDR3nt: TGTGCCAGCAGTTACTCAAGGAGGCCGGGGAGCAATCAGCCCCAGCATTTT
j_gene: TRBJ2-1; d_gene: -; v_gene: TRBV10-1; abundance: -; CDR3aa: CASSPDHPRYEQFF; CDR3nt: TGTGCCAGCAGCCCCGACCACCCTAGATACGAGCAGTTCTTC
j_gene: TRBJ2-2; d_gene: -; v_gene: TRBV19; abundance: many; CDR3aa: CASSTSGGYGNTGELFF; CDR3nt: TGTGCCAGTAGCACCAGCGGAGGGTACGGGAACACCGGGGAGCTGTTTTTT
j_gene: TRBJ1-3; d_gene: -; v_gene: TRBV4-3; abundance: -; CDR3aa: CASSQQGSENTIYF; CDR3nt: TGCGCCAGCAGCCAACAGGGGAGTGAAAACACCATATATTTT
j_gene: TRBJ2-7; d_gene: TRBD1; v_gene: TRBV7-2; abundance: -; CDR3aa: CASSRRDRRHEQYF; CDR3nt: TGTGCCAGCAGCCGCCGGGACAGGCGTCACGAGCAGTACTTC
j_gene: TRBJ2-1; d_gene: TRBD2; v_gene: TRBV12-3/TRBV12-4; abundance: -; CDR3aa: CASSYAGLAGGANEQFF; CDR3nt: TGTGCCAGCAGTTACGCCGGACTAGCGGGGGGGGCCAATGAGCAGTTCTTC
j_gene: TRBJ1-2; d_gene: -; v_gene: TRBV6-2/TRBV6-3; abundance: many; CDR3aa: CASETGLGYTF; CDR3nt: TGTGCCAGCGAAACAGGGCTTGGCTACACCTTC
j_gene: TRBJ1-6; d_gene: TRBD1; v_gene: TRBV19; abundance: -; CDR3aa: CASSSPDRGYNSPLHF; CDR3nt: TGTGCCAGTAGTTCTCCGGACAGGGGGTATAATTCACCCCTCCACTTT
j_gene: TRBJ1-6; d_gene: TRBD1; v_gene: TRBV27; abundance: -; CDR3aa: CASSNPITQGAYSPLHF; CDR3nt: TGTGCCAGCAGTAACCCTATTACGCAGGGGGCTTATTCACCCCTCCACTTT
j_gene: TRBJ2-5; d_gene: -; v_gene: TRBV29-1; abundance: -; CDR3aa: CSVGPTGGGETQYF; CDR3nt: TGCAGCGTAGGGCCCACGGGGGGCGGGGAGACCCAGTACTTC
j_gene: TRBJ2-7; d_gene: -; v_gene: TRBV5-1; abundance: -; CDR3aa: CASSLQAESYEQYF; CDR3nt: TGCGCCAGCAGCTTGCAGGCAGAATCCTACGAGCAGTACTTC
j_gene: TRBJ2-1; d_gene: -; v_gene: TRBV10-3; abundance: -; CDR3aa: CAISEVMREQFF; CDR3nt: TGTGCCATCAGCGAAGTAATGCGCGAGCAGTTCTTC
j_gene: TRBJ2-3; d_gene: -; v_gene: TRBV19; abundance: -; CDR3aa: CASSIASGPSTDTQYF; CDR3nt: TGTGCCAGTAGTATAGCAAGCGGGCCAAGCACAGATACGCAGTATTTT
j_gene: TRBJ1-1; d_gene: TRBD1; v_gene: TRBV7-3; abundance: -; CDR3aa: CASSLTDRESTEAFF; CDR3nt: TGTGCCAGCAGCCTAACGGACAGGGAGAGCACTGAAGCTTTCTTT
j_gene: TRBJ1-1; d_gene: -; v_gene: TRBV7-9; abundance: many; CDR3aa: CASIQGTLEAFF; CDR3nt: TGTGCCAGCATCCAGGGAACGTTGGAAGCTTTCTTT
j_gene: TRBJ2-7; d_gene: -; v_gene: TRBV19; abundance: many; CDR3aa: CASSVGLPPYEQYF; CDR3nt: TGTGCCAGTAGTGTCGGGCTGCCCCCCTACGAGCAGTACTTC
j_gene: TRBJ2-7; d_gene: TRBD1; v_gene: TRBV6-5; abundance: many; CDR3aa: CASSLTGLGYEQYF; CDR3nt: TGTGCCAGCAGTTTGACAGGGCTTGGCTACGAGCAGTACTTC